These 31 T cell receptor beta chains were sequenced from one sample in a study of blood T cell repertoires in COVID-19. Some clones are missing from TCRdb's copy, which holds only in-frame ones; the method was immunoSEQ multiplex PCR. The sample records some 35,000 clones, 80% being singletons. The material sequenced was peripheral blood. The receptors originated from an elderly man with acute or convalescent COVID-19.

This chain joins TRBV11-2 and TRBJ2-7; 9 nucleotides align to TRBD2. The junction had 16 bases not matched to a gene; V was cut back by 5 bases and J by 5 bases. The CDR3 extends over 17 amino acids. The V gene's germline CDR1 is SGHAT and CDR2 FQNNGV. CDR3 in amino acids: CASSQTGNWAGGNEQYF. In DNA, the CDR3 is TGTGCCAGCAGCCAGACAGGGAATTGGGCGGGAGGGAACGAGCAGTACTTC. The complete variable domain, with remaining parts taken from reference TRBV11-2 and TRBJ2-7, reads EAGVAQSPRYKIIEKRQSVAFWCNPISGHATLYWYQQILGQGPKLLIQFQNNGVVDDSQLPKDRFSAERLKGVDSTLKIQPAKLEDSAVYLCASSQTGNWAGGNEQYFGPGTRLTVT.

This chain joins TRBV24-1 and TRBJ1-2; 9 bases line up with TRBD1. The CDR3 covers 15 residues. V gave up 3 bases and J gave up 3 bases; unmatched junction bases: 4. Per germline, CDR1 KGHDR and CDR2 SFDVKD. The CDR3 protein is CATSDPGQGDYGYTF. The CDR3 DNA sequence: TGTGCCACCAGTGATCCGGGACAGGGAGACTATGGCTACACCTTC.

V usage is TRBV9 and J usage is TRBJ2-1; tentative D call: TRBD2 (6 bases). Germline CDR1 SGDLS, CDR2 YYNGEE. The CDR3 runs 14 residues. Trimming took 3 bases from V and 3 from J, leaving 10 bases between them. CDR3 region: CASSGWRDYNEQFF. CDR3 nucleotides: TGTGCCAGCAGCGGATGGCGGGACTACAATGAGCAGTTCTTC. Full variable domain (missing parts from reference TRBV9 and TRBJ2-1): DSGVTQTPKHLITATGQRVTLRCSPRSGDLSVYWYQQSLDQGLQFLIQYYNGEERAKGNILERFSAQQFPDLHSELNLSSLELGDSALYFCASSGWRDYNEQFFGPGTRLTVL.

The chain is built from TRBV2 and TRBJ2-2, with D perhaps TRBD1 (6 bases). CDR1 is SNHLY, CDR2 FYNNEI, per germline. The CDR3 runs to 14 residues. V lost 2 bases to trimming and J lost 3 bases, with 7 bases between them. This chain's CDR3 is CASSEQGHTGELFF. DNA of the CDR3: TGTGCCAGCAGTGAACAGGGGCACACCGGGGAGCTGTTTTTT.

As for this clone: Compared with germline, one end of the junction differs, possibly owing to a read error. The rearrangement uses TRBV5-1 and TRBJ1-1, with TRBD1 matching over 8 bases. This CDR3 comprises 13 residues. Looked up from germline, CDR1 is SGHRS and CDR2 is YFSETQ. Here the CDR3 DNA reads TGCGCCAGCAGCCCCCAGGGGGCAGGGAATTTCGCCTTT. Protein product: CASSPQGAGNFAF.

The V gene is TRBV23-1, the J gene TRBJ2-7; tentative D call: TRBD2 (7 bases). TRBV23-1 is known as an ORF, though its function is uncertain. Trimming stripped 6 bases from V and 4 bases from J, with 16 bases between. The CDR3 is made up of 14 amino acids. Here the CDR3 DNA reads TGCGCCAGCAGAGTCGGGGGGCAGAGTTACGAGCAGTACTTC. It translates to CASRVGGQSYEQYF.

The V and J genes are TRBV29-1 and TRBJ2-7; possibly TRBD1 for D (5 bases). This CDR3 contains 14 residues. V lost 7 bases and J 0 bases, leaving 16 bases between the germline ends. Germline assignment: CDR1 SQVTM and CDR2 ANQGSEA. The CDR3 bases are TGCAGCGCCCTCCATAGGGGAAGCTCCTACGAGCAGTACTTC. It translates to CSALHRGSSYEQYF.

The chain couples TRBV6-2 or TRBV6-3 to TRBJ2-4; the match to TRBD1 covers 8 bases. Germline assignment: CDR1 MNHEY and CDR2 SVGEGT. This CDR3 has 21 residues. The V segment lost 2 bases and the J segment 5 bases; nucleotides outside the gene matches: 23. CDR3 sequence: CASSYPRRQGSRGERENIQYF. In DNA, the CDR3 is TGTGCCAGCAGTTACCCCCGGCGACAGGGGTCCCGGGGTGAAAGGGAAAACATTCAGTACTTC.

V usage is TRBV6-6 and J usage is TRBJ1-2, with TRBD1 as a possible D gene (5 bases). The CDR3 sequence is 12 residues long. Germline CDR1 is MNHNY and CDR2 is SVGAGI (reference sequence). Trimming took 5 bases from V and 4 from J, leaving 8 bases between them. The chain's CDR3 is CASSGGGYGYTF. The CDR3 DNA follows: TGTGCCAGCAGTGGGGGGGGCTATGGCTACACCTTC.

V gene TRBV3-1 (or the pseudogene TRBV3-2) combines with J gene TRBJ1-1, with D unresolved. The CDR3 covers 14 residues. The germline CDR1 and CDR2 sequences are LGHDT and YNNKEL (reference sequence). V lost 1 base and J 4 bases, leaving 10 bases between the germline ends. The CDR3 DNA reads as TGTGCCAGCAGCCAAGGGTTCGCGGGCACTGAAGCTTTCTTT. It is translated as CASSQGFAGTEAFF.

V is TRBV19 and J is TRBJ2-1; 8 nucleotides align to TRBD2. The germline gives CDR1 LNHDA, CDR2 SQIVND (reference sequence). The CDR3 has 13 amino acids. J gave up 5 bases and V 7 bases, and 4 bases lay outside the gene matches. The CDR3 DNA follows: TGTGCCAGTACCGAGCGGGAGCACAATGAGCAGTTCTTC. Its translation is CASTEREHNEQFF.

This chain links TRBV19 with TRBJ2-2; 7 nucleotides line up with TRBD1. CDR3 length: 15 amino acids. Germline V gene lookup returns CDR1 LNHDA and CDR2 SQIVND (reference sequence). Germline trimming cut 4 bases from V and 1 base from J; bases unmatched to any gene: 3. CDR3 protein: CASSRTGENTGELFF. CDR3 nucleotide sequence: TGTGCCAGTAGTAGGACAGGCGAGAACACCGGGGAGCTGTTTTTT.

The chain combines TRBV4-2 with TRBJ1-6, with D perhaps matching TRBD1 (5 bases). The CDR3 consists of 13 residues. Germline V gene sequence: CDR1 LGHNA, CDR2 YNFKEQ. Trimming stripped 0 bases from V and 11 bases from J, with 8 bases between. In DNA, the CDR3 is TGTGCCAGCAGCCAAGACAGGGCCCCACCCCTCCACTTT. It translates to CASSQDRAPPLHF.

To note about this clone: The junction departs from the called germline gene at one end, perhaps through a read error. The chain has TRBV5-1 and TRBJ2-7; D is perhaps TRBD2 (6 bases). The CDR3 is made up of 14 amino acids. Germline V gives CDR1 SGHRS, CDR2 YFSETQ. Written as DNA, the CDR3 is TGCGCCAGCACCTTGGGGGACTCACTCGCCGAGCAGTACTTC. This codes for CASTLGDSLAEQYF.

This clone came up once. J is TRBJ1-5 and V is TRBV6-2 or TRBV6-3; D gene unclear. Trimming removed 6 bases from V and 2 bases from J, with 11 bases in between. Germline loops: CDR1 MNHEY, CDR2 SVGEGT. CDR3 length: 14 amino acids. Here the CDR3 reads CASSPHSGNQPQHF. The CDR3 DNA follows: TGTGCCAGCAGCCCTCACAGTGGCAATCAGCCCCAGCATTTT.

The chain is built from TRBV27 and TRBJ2-5; 8 bases line up with TRBD2. The germline V gene encodes CDR1 MNHEY and CDR2 SMNVEV (reference sequence). The CDR3 sequence is 14 residues long. V lost 5 bases, J lost 5 bases, and 7 bases stayed unmatched. The CDR3 DNA follows: TGTGCCAGCAGTCTGGGACTAGGTTCGGAGACCCAGTACTTC. Translated: CASSLGLGSETQYF.

The rearrangement uses TRBV6-5 and TRBJ2-3; 9 bases line up with TRBD2. This CDR3 is built from 15 residues. Germline assignment: CDR1 MNHEY and CDR2 SVGAGI. The V segment lost 4 bases and the J segment 5 bases; nucleotides outside the gene matches: 7. In DNA form, the CDR3 reads TGTGCCAGCAGTTGGGCTAGCGGGGTTGGAGATACGCAGTATTTT. It specifies CASSWASGVGDTQYF.

The chain combines TRBV21-1 with TRBJ2-2; TRBD2, the table's D call, lacks a check against the DNA. TRBV21-1 is labeled a pseudogene. The CDR3 consists of 14 residues. CDR3: CATKTGGRHGELFF. The CDR3 coding sequence is TGTGCCACTAAGACGGGAGGCCGGCACGGGGAGCTGTTTTTT.

The chain combines TRBV18 with TRBJ2-3; a weak D match, TRBD1 (7 bases). The CDR3 extends over 14 amino acids. Germline CDR1 and CDR2: KGHSH and LQKENI. Between the trimmed V and J ends, which lost 3 bases and 6 bases, there was a span of 13 bases. CDR3 DNA sequence: TGTGCCAGCTCACCTCAGACAGGGAGGGATACGCAGTATTTT. Its translation: CASSPQTGRDTQYF. The full variable domain, in which reference TRBV18 and TRBJ2-3 provide the parts outside the CDR3, is NAGVMQNPRHLVRRRGQEARLRCSPMKGHSHVYWYRQLPEEGLKFMVYLQKENIIDESGMPKERFSAEFPKEGPSILRIQQVVRGDSAAYFCASSPQTGRDTQYFGPGTRLTVL.

DNA for the CDR3: TGTGCCAGCAGCGGCCGGCGGTACACTGAAGCTTTCTTT. Translated, it gives CASSGRRYTEAFF. The chain combines TRBV25-1 with TRBJ1-1, with D unclear. There are 13 residues in the CDR3. CDR1 and CDR2 from the germline V gene are MGHDK and SYGVNS. Deletions cut 6 bases from V and 3 bases from J, with 11 bases between.

The table lists this clone with many counts. CDR3 residues: CASSLQGFNSPLHF. CDR3 DNA: TGTGCCAGCAGCCTACAGGGGTTTAATTCACCCCTCCACTTT. The genes are TRBV6-4 and TRBJ1-6, with 7 bases identical to TRBD1. The trim removed 6 bases at V and 6 bases at J, leaving 5 bases unmatched. The CDR3 runs 14 residues. Germline V gene data show CDR1 as MRHNA and CDR2 as SNTAGT.

Turning to this clone: Other DNA variants within this sample encode the same CDR3. V and J are TRBV5-1 and TRBJ2-3; TRBD1 aligns across 9 bases. The junction had 2 bases not matched to a gene; V was cut back by 0 bases and J by 0 bases. CDR1 and CDR2 (germline): SGHRS, YFSETQ. The CDR3 spans 16 residues. This CDR3 reads CASSLGGQGSTDTQYF. In DNA form, the CDR3 reads TGCGCCAGCAGCTTGGGGGGACAGGGCAGCACAGATACGCAGTATTTT.

The chain joins TRBV6-5 to TRBJ1-2, with TRBD1 identical over 7 bases. V trimming: 6 bases; J trimming: 0 bases; junction bases outside the gene matches: 7. The CDR3 contains 15 residues. CDR1 MNHEY and CDR2 SVGAGI come from the germline V gene. CDR3 region: CASRRQGKANYGYTF. The CDR3, as DNA: TGTGCCAGCAGGAGACAGGGTAAAGCTAACTATGGCTACACCTTC.

This sequence joins TRBV4-1 and TRBJ1-1; no clear D gene. Germline-derived CDR1 and CDR2 are MGHRA and YSYEKL. Trimming left V 6 bases short and J 1 base short, with 12 bases between. CDR3 size: 14 residues. CDR3 sequence (DNA): TGCGCCAGCAGAGGACTCCTCAAGAACACTGAAGCTTTCTTT. Translating gives CASRGLLKNTEAFF.

Concerning this clone itself: A read error may account for a junction end that differs from germline. This chain uses TRBV5-4 with TRBJ2-7; possibly TRBD1 for D (6 bases). CDR1 is SGHNT and CDR2 is YYREEE in the germline V gene (reference sequence). The CDR3 has 14 amino acids. The CDR3 here is CASSFRDTSHEQYF. Here the CDR3 DNA reads TGTGCCAGCAGCTTCCGGGACACCTCCCACGAGCAGTACTTC. Full variable domain (outside the CDR3, taken from reference TRBV5-4 and TRBJ2-7): ETGVTQSPTHLIKTRGQQVTLRCSSQSGHNTVSWYQQALGQGPQFIFQYYREEENGRGNFPPRFSGLQFPNYSSELNVNALELDDSALYLCASSFRDTSHEQYFGPGTRLTVT.

The rearrangement links TRBV18 to TRBJ1-5; possible D gene TRBD1, 6 bases. This CDR3 spans 14 amino acids. Germline V gives CDR1 KGHSH, CDR2 LQKENI. The V end was cut by 9 bases, the J end by 5 bases, with 17 bases between. The CDR3 DNA reads as TGTGCCAGTCTCGTCCGGGACAATGATCAGCCCCAGCATTTT. Translation gives CASLVRDNDQPQHF. Filled out from reference TRBV18 and TRBJ1-5, the complete variable domain reads NAGVMQNPRHLVRRRGQEARLRCSPMKGHSHVYWYRQLPEEGLKFMVYLQKENIIDESGMPKERFSAEFPKEGPSILRIQQVVRGDSAAYFCASLVRDNDQPQHFGDGTRLSIL.

The genes are TRBV5-1 and TRBJ2-7; D might be TRBD2 (7 bases). The CDR3 has 15 amino acids. Germline lookup yields CDR1 SGHRS and CDR2 YFSETQ. Trimming shortened V by 7 bases and J by 5 bases, and 22 bases separated the two germline ends. The CDR3 DNA follows: TGCGCCAGCCGGTCGGGGACAATGGGAGGGGACGAGCAGTACTTC. It codes for CASRSGTMGGDEQYF.

J is TRBJ2-7 and V is TRBV5-4; possibly TRBD2 for D (6 bases). CDR3 length equals 12 residues. The germline gives CDR1 SGHNT, CDR2 YYREEE (reference sequence). V gave up 4 bases and J gave up 6 bases, with 11 bases separating them. Here the CDR3 reads CASSEPGVEQYF. CDR3 DNA: TGTGCCAGCAGCGAACCGGGGGTCGAGCAGTACTTC. Complete variable domain (other parts from reference TRBV5-4 and TRBJ2-7): ETGVTQSPTHLIKTRGQQVTLRCSSQSGHNTVSWYQQALGQGPQFIFQYYREEENGRGNFPPRFSGLQFPNYSSELNVNALELDDSALYLCASSEPGVEQYFGPGTRLTVT.

The rearrangement links TRBV6-5 to TRBJ2-7, with D perhaps matching TRBD2 (6 bases). Germline CDR1 reads MNHEY; CDR2 reads SVGAGI. This CDR3 contains 15 residues. Trimming removed 6 bases at V and 4 bases at J, with 19 bases between. Written as DNA, the CDR3 is TGTGCCAGCAGCCCCTCCTCGGGGGAGGCGTACGAGCAGTACTTC. As protein: CASSPSSGEAYEQYF.

V usage is TRBV12-3 or TRBV12-4 and J usage is TRBJ1-1; no clear D gene. With 2 bases removed from V and 3 bases from J, the gap between germline ends came to 7 bases. CDR3 length: 13 residues. The DNA for the CDR3 is TGTGCCAGCAGTTTACCCGGGGACACTGAAGCTTTCTTT. Translation gives CASSLPGDTEAFF.

The chain links TRBV7-3 to TRBJ2-1, with D perhaps TRBD1 (6 bases). The CDR3 runs 13 residues. The germline CDR1 and CDR2 sequences are SGHTA and FQGTGA. Trimming pared 2 bases from V and 8 bases from J, leaving 10 bases between. The CDR3 sequence is CASSLQGKDEQFF. CDR3 bases: TGTGCCAGCAGCTTACAGGGGAAGGATGAGCAGTTCTTC.